Here is one T cell receptor (beta chain) with its context. V shed 2 bases and J shed 4 bases, with 15 bases lying between them. This CDR3 spans 15 amino acids. Germline V gene data show CDR1 as KGHSH and CDR2 as LQKENI. Sequenced material consisted of expressed TCRB transcripts (all of the isolated RNA was reverse transcribed). This table comes from immunoSEQ multiplex PCR, and its TCRdb copy is limited to in-frame clones, with some not included. Of over 700,000 clones listed, 15% to 20% are singletons. The sample belongs to a study of beta chain features in type 1 diabetes. The sequenced sample consisted of naive CD4+ T cells from blood. The gene calls are TRBV18 and TRBJ2-7; the D gene is possibly TRBD2 (6 bases). The receptor comes from a woman between 18 and 29 years old in good health. The CDR3 sequence: CASSPGGALRYEQYF. Written as DNA, the CDR3 is TGTGCCAGCTCACCAGGAGGGGCCCTTAGGTACGAGCAGTACTTC.